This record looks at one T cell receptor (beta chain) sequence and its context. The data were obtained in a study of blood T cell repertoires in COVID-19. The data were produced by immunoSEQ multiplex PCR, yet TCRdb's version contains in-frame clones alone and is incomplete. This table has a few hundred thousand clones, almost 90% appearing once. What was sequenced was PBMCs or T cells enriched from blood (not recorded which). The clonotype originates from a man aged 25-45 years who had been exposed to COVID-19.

The CDR3 DNA follows: TGTGCCAGCAGTAAGGACAGGAGTAGCAATCAGCCCCAGCATTTT. The encoded protein is CASSKDRSSNQPQHF. The chain couples TRBV9 to TRBJ1-5; 7 nucleotides line up with TRBD1. CDR3 length: 15 amino acids. Germline V gene data show CDR1 as SGDLS and CDR2 as YYNGEE. J was trimmed by 0 bases and V by 5 bases; bases with no gene match: 5.